The 23 T cell receptor beta chains below come from one sample, sequenced in a study of T cells after yellow fever vaccination. TCRdb recomputed calls from the 5' RACE reads with MiXCR, one row per CDR3 protein. This sample has hundreds of thousands of distinct CDR3 sequences, with roughly a sixth found just once. Sequencing used PBMCs, obtained before the yellow fever booster vaccination. The receptor set was obtained from a man between 18 and 29 years old who received the YFV17D yellow fever vaccine.

The chain couples TRBV10-3 to TRBJ2-7; D gene uncertain. Germline V CDR1 and CDR2: ENHRY, SYGVKD. The CDR3 runs 16 residues. Trimming shortened V by 0 bases and J by 0 bases, and 12 bases separated the two germline ends. The CDR3: CAISESPGLSSYEQYF. The DNA of the CDR3 is TGTGCCATCAGTGAGTCGCCCGGCTTAAGCTCCTACGAGCAGTACTTC.

This clonotype came up a few times. This chain links TRBV5-1 with TRBJ1-4, with D unresolved. Trimming stripped 6 bases from V and 7 bases from J, with 10 bases between. The CDR3 runs to 12 residues. In germline, CDR1 is SGHRS, CDR2 YFSETQ. The CDR3 region is CASKGEGEKLFF. The CDR3 DNA follows: TGCGCCAGCAAAGGAGAAGGTGAAAAACTGTTTTTT.

The chain recombines TRBV4-3 with TRBJ1-1, with D perhaps TRBD1 (6 bases). V lost 0 bases and J 5 bases, leaving 13 bases between the germline ends. The CDR3 consists of 15 residues. Germline CDR1 LGHNA, CDR2 YSLEER. CDR3 amino acids: CASSQDIGQGTEAFF. The CDR3 coding sequence is TGCGCCAGCAGCCAAGATATCGGGCAGGGGACTGAAGCTTTCTTT.

The rearrangement links TRBV30 to TRBJ2-3; perhaps TRBD2 as D (6 bases). The CDR3 covers 17 residues. The germline CDR1 and CDR2 sequences are GTSNPN and SVGIG (reference sequence). V gave up 1 base and J gave up 0 bases, with 17 bases separating them. The CDR3 coding sequence is TGTGCCTGGAGTGCGGCGGGACGCCGAATTAGCACAGATACGCAGTATTTT. Residues: CAWSAAGRRISTDTQYF.

The genes are TRBV29-1 and TRBJ1-2; a possible D gene is TRBD1 (5 bases). CDR1 SQVTM and CDR2 ANQGSEA come from the germline V gene. Trimming pared 6 bases from V and 3 bases from J, leaving 14 bases between. This CDR3 has 13 residues. CDR3 region: CSVLEGPYYGYTF. In nucleotides, the CDR3 is TGCAGCGTCCTAGAGGGGCCCTACTATGGCTACACCTTC.

This clonotype was seen more than once but under ten times. One end of the junction is discordant with germline, which a read error may explain. The chain carries TRBV20-1 and TRBJ1-5; D is ambiguous. Per germline, CDR1 DFQATT and CDR2 SNEGSKA (reference sequence). The CDR3 is made up of 12 amino acids. CDR3 in amino acids: CSGGGSHQPQHF. Written as DNA, the CDR3 is TGCAGTGGCGGCGGTAGCCATCAGCCCCAGCATTTT.

This chain uses TRBV20-1 with TRBJ1-2; 8 positions match TRBD1. Trimming removed 3 bases from V and 3 bases from J; junction bases left unmatched: 9. The CDR3 length is 15 residues. Per germline, CDR1 DFQATT and CDR2 SNEGSKA (reference sequence). CDR3 coding DNA: TGCAGTGCTAGTGGGGGGACAGGCGATTACTATGGCTACACCTTC. Protein sequence: CSASGGTGDYYGYTF.

This clonotype has a handful of counts. The CDR3 nucleotides are TGTGCCAGCAGCTTATTGGTGGGGATCACAGATACGCAGTATTTT. Translation: CASSLLVGITDTQYF. V is TRBV7-9 and J is TRBJ2-3, with no clear D. In germline, CDR1 is SEHNR, CDR2 FQNEAQ (reference sequence). V gave up 2 bases and J gave up 2 bases, with 11 bases separating them. There are 15 residues in the CDR3.

V gene TRBV12-5 combines with J gene TRBJ1-2; 8 bases line up with TRBD1. Germline values: CDR1 LGHNT, CDR2 FRNRAP. The CDR3 has 14 amino acids. CDR3: CAYGTGAHNYGYTF. The CDR3 DNA follows: TGTGCGTACGGGACAGGCGCCCATAACTATGGCTACACCTTC.

This clonotype has only a few counts. CDR3 nucleotide sequence: TGTGCCAGCAGTTACTGGGGTTTCGCAACCTACAATGAGCAGTTCTTC. The encoded protein is CASSYWGFATYNEQFF. The J gene is TRBJ2-1, the V gene TRBV6-2 or TRBV6-3; D unclear. V gave up 1 base and J gave up 2 bases, with 12 bases separating them. CDR1 and CDR2 from the germline V gene are MNHEY and SVGEGT. The CDR3 consists of 16 residues.

A remark on this clonotype: The junction shows a germline mismatch at one end, possibly a read error. The chain employs TRBV9 and TRBJ1-3; D is unresolved. Germline lookup yields CDR1 SGDLS and CDR2 YYNGEE. The CDR3 extends over 14 amino acids. The CDR3 DNA is TGTGCCAGCAGCGTAGGGGTGACTGGAGACACCATATATTTT. Its protein product is CASSVGVTGDTIYF. Complete variable domain (other parts from reference TRBV9 and TRBJ1-3): DSGVTQTPKHLITATGQRVTLRCSPRSGDLSVYWYQQSLDQGLQFLIQYYNGEERAKGNILERFSAQQFPDLHSELNLSSLELGDSALYFCASSVGVTGDTIYFGEGSWLTVV.

There are a few counts of this clonotype. The rearrangement uses TRBV25-1 and TRBJ1-1, with D possibly TRBD1 on 6 matching bases. The V and J ends lost 0 bases and 3 bases respectively, with 14 bases between them. Per germline, CDR1 MGHDK and CDR2 SYGVNS. The length of the CDR3 is 16 residues. CDR3 protein: CASSEYWRGAHTEAFF. The CDR3 bases are TGTGCCAGCAGTGAATATTGGCGGGGGGCACACACTGAAGCTTTCTTT.

This clonotype was counted a few times. This chain uses TRBV20-1 with TRBJ2-4, with 8 bases fitting TRBD1. Trimming at V came to 0 bases and at J to 10 bases, leaving 8 bases not matched to a gene. Germline values: CDR1 DFQATT, CDR2 SNEGSKA (reference sequence). The CDR3 covers 14 residues. The CDR3 sequence: CSARDSQGAWIQYF. In nucleotides, the CDR3 is TGCAGTGCTAGAGATTCGCAGGGGGCGTGGATTCAGTACTTC.

The chain combines TRBV11-2 with TRBJ1-5; D not certain. Trimming removed 2 bases from V and 6 bases from J, with 8 bases in between. Germline assignment: CDR1 SGHAT and CDR2 FQNNGV. This CDR3 contains 13 residues. CDR3 region: CASSLNQFQPQHF. As DNA, the CDR3 is TGTGCCAGCAGCTTAAACCAGTTTCAGCCCCAGCATTTT. Full variable domain (missing parts from reference TRBV11-2 and TRBJ1-5): EAGVAQSPRYKIIEKRQSVAFWCNPISGHATLYWYQQILGQGPKLLIQFQNNGVVDDSQLPKDRFSAERLKGVDSTLKIQPAKLEDSAVYLCASSLNQFQPQHFGDGTRLSIL.

This clonotype was seen more than once but under ten times. This chain joins TRBV29-1 and TRBJ1-1, with 7 bases lining up with TRBD1. Germline assignment: CDR1 SQVTM and CDR2 ANQGSEA. Trimming at V came to 5 bases and at J to 1 base, leaving 4 bases not matched to a gene. The CDR3 covers 13 residues. As DNA, the CDR3 is TGCAGCGTTTCCGGGACAGCGAACACTGAAGCTTTCTTT. Translated, it gives CSVSGTANTEAFF.

This chain connects TRBV6-2 or TRBV6-3 to TRBJ2-7; D not certain. Germline V gives CDR1 MNHEY, CDR2 SVGEGT. The CDR3 loop spans 12 amino acids. Trimming cost V 6 bases and J 4 bases, with 10 bases left between them. CDR3 sequence: CASSQFSYEQYV. CDR3 bases: TGTGCCAGCAGCCAGTTTTCGTACGAGCAGTACGTC.

V usage is TRBV5-1 and J usage is TRBJ2-5; D may correspond to TRBD1 or TRBD2 (5 bases each). Trimming pared 0 bases from V and 1 base from J, leaving 10 bases between. Germline V lookup: CDR1 SGHRS, CDR2 YFSETQ. This CDR3 spans 15 amino acids. The CDR3 bases are TGCGCCAGCAGCTTGGGGGCCGGGACCCAAGAGACCCAGTACTTC. Its translation: CASSLGAGTQETQYF.

This clonotype occurred a few times. The chain's CDR3 is CASSERSSSYNEQFF. The CDR3 region has the DNA TGTGCCAGCAGTGAAAGGTCCAGCTCCTACAATGAGCAGTTCTTC. The rearrangement links TRBV2 to TRBJ2-1; D unclear. V lost 2 bases, J lost 0 bases, and 8 bases lay in between. Germline CDR1 is SNHLY and CDR2 is FYNNEI. There are 15 residues in the CDR3.

This chain joins TRBV10-3 and TRBJ1-3; unclear D gene. V was clipped by 8 bases and J by 5 bases, with 16 bases between them. The CDR3 consists of 14 residues. Per the germline V gene, CDR1 is ENHRY and CDR2 is SYGVKD. The CDR3 sequence: CAIAHSEPRNTIYF. CDR3 nucleotide sequence: TGTGCCATCGCCCACAGTGAGCCTCGAAACACCATATATTTT.

This chain joins TRBV7-2 and TRBJ2-1; TRBD2 matches 8 bases. The CDR3 is made up of 15 amino acids. After removal of 4 bases from V and 7 bases from J, the junction contained 9 bases not matched to a gene. CDR1 is SGHTA, CDR2 FQGNSA, per germline. In DNA form, the CDR3 reads TGTGCCAGCAGCTCGGTCGACGGGGGGGTGAATGAGCAGTTCTTC. It translates to CASSSVDGGVNEQFF.

V is TRBV20-1 and J is TRBJ2-7, with 8 bases fitting TRBD2. CDR3 size: 13 residues. Trimming removed 1 base from V and 6 bases from J; junction bases left unmatched: 5. Germline values: CDR1 DFQATT, CDR2 SNEGSKA (reference sequence). CDR3 nucleotides: TGCAGTGCTAGAGGGGCTAGCGGGTTCGAGCAGTACGTC. Translated: CSARGASGFEQYV.

The chain employs TRBV12-3 or TRBV12-4 and TRBJ1-6, with TRBD1 matching over 10 bases. The CDR3 is made up of 13 amino acids. The J segment lost 8 bases and the V segment lost 9 bases, leaving 4 bases of the junction unmatched. The CDR3 loop is CASVGTGDSPLHF. CDR3 DNA: TGTGCCAGTGTCGGGACAGGGGATTCACCCCTCCACTTT.

This chain joins TRBV7-3 and TRBJ2-3; D may be TRBD1 (5 bases). The length of the CDR3 is 16 residues. V was cut by 5 bases and J by 0 bases, with 15 bases left in between. Germline CDR1 reads SGHTA; CDR2 reads FQGTGA. In DNA form, the CDR3 reads TGTGCCAGCAGCCCTCGGACACTGGATAGCACAGATACGCAGTATTTT. Amino acids: CASSPRTLDSTDTQYF.